This entry features one T cell receptor beta chain sequence. The sample originates from a study of blood T cell repertoires in COVID-19. Study summary: The study drew acute and convalescent COVID-19 samples from the United States, Italy and Spain.

The table came from immunoSEQ multiplex PCR; TCRdb's copy has only in-frame clones and leaves some out. The table lists about 480,000 clones, 85% to 90% of them singletons. Trimming took 0 bases from V and 6 from J, leaving 17 bases between them. Germline V lookup: CDR1 SGHNT, CDR2 YENEEA. CDR3 length equals 16 residues. The chain combines TRBV11-3 with TRBJ2-5; D might be TRBD1 (8 bases). Sequenced material: peripheral blood. This TCR was sampled from a man aged 18 to 35 with COVID-19, enrolled during active disease. The CDR3 protein is CASSLDGQGGRKTQYF. The CDR3 coding sequence is TGTGCCAGCAGCTTAGACGGACAGGGAGGGAGAAAGACCCAGTACTTC. Full variable domain (outside the CDR3, taken from reference TRBV11-3 and TRBJ2-5): EAGVVQSPRYKIIEKKQPVAFWCNPISGHNTLYWYLQNLGQGPELLIRYENEEAVDDSQLPKDRFSAERLKGVDSTLKIQPAELGDSAVYLCASSLDGQGGRKTQYFGPGTRLLVL.